Sequencing of this T cell receptor (beta chain) was carried out in a study of T cell responses to AZD1222 COVID-19 vaccine (dated by TCRdb to the early 2020s). A note on the overall study: AZD1222 recipients given second doses at about 4 weeks or at about 12 weeks were pooled, since spike-specific TCR depth and breadth were not found to differ between the two schedules. TCR sequencing was performed for roughly 240 trial participants, of whom some 200 were given two doses of AZD1222 and around 26 were given two doses of MenACWY control vaccine. Trial participants were enrolled by age into subgroups of 18-55, 56-69 and 70-plus years, and about 150, 27 and 61 TCR-sequenced participants, respectively, were included in these subgroups. General findings and caveats noted by the study authors: After two AZD1222 doses, spike-specific TCR breadth and depth were significantly higher than at day 0 and than in MenACWY recipients. Because no day 14 peak-response samples were available, the repertoires could be characterized only after the peak T cell response. CD4 TCRs associated with the vaccine covered the entire spike protein, and the dominant responses were in regions 160-218 and 743-854. Nearly half of unique spike-specific TCRs reportedly recognized epitopes outside regions mutated in the B.1.351 and B.1.1.7 variants. Participants were mostly white British, with more females than males. The authors suggested clonal diversity may have been underestimated. Conclusions about previously exposed vaccinees were limited because only six AZD1222 recipients were SARS-CoV-2 seropositive at baseline. The 56-69-year group was small, and its depth increase did not reach significance, likely because of low power.

This specimen's time point label, per the study, means: baseline before first vaccination. Vaccinee samples were obtained from the UK trials COV001 and COV002, which included a single-blind randomized controlled phase 2/3 trial of AZD1222 (ChAdOx1 nCoV-19) in healthy adults. Trial participant PBMC samples were collected at day 0 and day 28 after the second dose for TCRbeta chain sequencing. Reading from cysteine to phenylalanine, the CDR3 counts 14 amino acids. Kept here is only the CDR3 DNA, which spans 42 bases and is read in frame from base 1. V is cut by 0 bases and J by 0 bases, and the space between the germline ends is 5 bases. From a lookup of the germline V gene, CDR1 and CDR2 are MGHRA and YSYEKL. Only one count was recorded for this clone. No antigen is known for it. Per-base quality was not reported, and no clone a single base away is much larger than it. The CDR3 regions of human TCRbeta chains were analyzed by immunosequencing. In the authors' own workflow: TCRs in the repertoires were matched against a reference library of SARS-CoV-2-specific TCRs that had been generated with the MIRA antigen-specificity platform. Breadth meant the fraction of unique TCRs that were SARS-CoV-2-associated, whereas depth meant the fraction of total T cells that were SARS-CoV-2-associated. Using the MIRA data, every spike-specific TCR was mapped to the spike region that the TCR reacted to and assigned to either a CD4 or a CD8 class. Log10-transformed breadth and depth values were compared by one-way ANOVA with Sidak's multiple comparisons tests. Entries here come from immuneACCESS through TCRdb and include only in-frame sequences with V and J called. Some clones fail to appear in such tables; in the studies checked, an unresolved V gene covers under half of the shortfall, and the cause of the remainder is unknown. V and J calls and clone size come straight from that table; D and trimming were deduced from the DNA. The sample table contains 150,000 to 200,000 clones; only one count was recorded for around 93% of them. The top ten clones comprise roughly 8.4% of the sample.

The TCR originated in an adult in good health. The V and J genes are TRBV4-1 and TRBJ1-1, with the D gene call left open. Sequenced material: peripheral blood, taken on day 0 of AZD1222 vaccination. The sequenced DNA: TGCGCCAGCAGCCAAGAATCGGTGAACACTGAAGCTTTCTTT. It translates as CASSQESVNTEAFF.